The clone carrying this T cell receptor (beta chain) was observed a handful of times. Its specificity is not known. Each TCR beta cDNA library carried unique molecular identifiers. TCRdb used MiXCR to reprocess the PCR reads, holding one entry per CDR3 protein. The table records roughly 600,000 distinct CDR3 sequences, about 44% of them present only once. This entry comes from a study of post-analysis software for immune sequencing data. Study-level points and caveats: The study found significantly lower normalized Chao1 diversity in multiple sclerosis patients than in controls. There were about 5 TRBV segments more frequent in patients than controls, and TRBV5-6, TRBV5-1 and TRBV20-1 were among them.

The CDR3 extends over 16 amino acids. Trimming cost V 3 bases and J 2 bases; bases outside gene matches: 4. CDR1 is SGHTA, CDR2 FQGNSA, per germline. This clonotype was sampled from a girl between 5 and 17 years old with multiple sclerosis. Sequenced material: blood. The rearrangement joins TRBV7-2 to TRBJ1-5, with 10 bases matching TRBD1. CDR3 residues: CASSLLGTGGNQPQHF. In nucleotides, the CDR3 is TGTGCCAGCAGCTTGCTCGGGACAGGGGGCAATCAGCCCCAGCATTTT.